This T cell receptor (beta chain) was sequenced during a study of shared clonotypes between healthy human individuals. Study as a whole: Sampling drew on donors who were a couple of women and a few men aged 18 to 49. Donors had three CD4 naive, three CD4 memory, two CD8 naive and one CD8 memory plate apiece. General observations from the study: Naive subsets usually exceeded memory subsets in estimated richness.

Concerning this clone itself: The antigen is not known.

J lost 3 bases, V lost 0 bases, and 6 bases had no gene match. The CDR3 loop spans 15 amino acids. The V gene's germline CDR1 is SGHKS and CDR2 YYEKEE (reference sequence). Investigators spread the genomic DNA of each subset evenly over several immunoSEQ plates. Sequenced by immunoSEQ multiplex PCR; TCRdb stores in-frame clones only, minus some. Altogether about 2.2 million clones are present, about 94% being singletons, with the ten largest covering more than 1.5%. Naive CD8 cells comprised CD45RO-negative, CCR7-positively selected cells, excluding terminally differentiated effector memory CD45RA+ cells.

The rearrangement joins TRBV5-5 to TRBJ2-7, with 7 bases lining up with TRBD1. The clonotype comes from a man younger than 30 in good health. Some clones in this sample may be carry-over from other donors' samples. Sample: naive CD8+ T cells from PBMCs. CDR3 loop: CASSLVSGQNYEQYF. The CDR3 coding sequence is TGTGCCAGCAGCTTGGTTTCGGGACAGAACTACGAGCAGTACTTC.